This T cell receptor (beta chain) was observed in a study of PD-1 blockade in classical Hodgkin lymphoma (dated by TCRdb to 2019 to 2021). Background for the entire study: Nivolumab dosing was 3 mg/kg intravenously every 2 weeks, continuing until either disease progression or unacceptable toxicity. A peripheral blood immune signature of response to PD-1 blockade in classical Hodgkin lymphoma was defined using TCR beta sequencing and CyTOF.

The Qiagen DNeasy kit was used to extract genomic DNA both from unsorted PBMCs and from the negatively selected CD4+ and CD8+ fractions. TCR beta CDR3 regions were amplified by immunoSEQ multiplex PCR using primers annealing to V and J segments. A synthetic immune receptor repertoire was used to minimize amplification bias, and any residual bias was removed computationally once sequencing was done. The study's own analysis went as follows. Custom Python scripts were used to quantify repertoire diversity as the Shannon entropy index. Unsorted, CD4+ and CD8+ repertoires were examined separately, except in combined analyses, for which CD4+ and CD8+ sequences were merged in silico. A clone was considered expanded if an increase in frequency of at least 2-fold after treatment relative to C1D1 was found, and a pseudocount of 0.5 was applied to clones undetected at baseline. Clones with 0 or 1 copy at C1D1 were classified as singleton clones, and clones with 2 or more copies were classified as non-singleton clones. By matching protein sequences in sorted samples from the same patient, clones expanded in unsorted samples were annotated as CD4+, CD8+ or unknown. Wilcoxon tests were applied to paired samples to test diversity changes from C1D1 to C4D1. This is the immuneACCESS table as TCRdb keeps it, with only in-frame sequences that have V and J called. A part of the clones is gone; compared with another copy, unresolved V genes explain less than half, and the rest is unexplained. That table is the source of V, J and clone size, and D and trimming were worked out from the DNA. The table for this sample lists 9,500 to 10,000 clones; around 80% of them were counted only once. Together, the top ten hold 4.6% of the sample.

Results and caveats for the whole study, not just this receptor: The study was restricted to a single clinical trial cohort, and the causes of repertoire differences, possibly disease activity or prior therapy, were left undefined. Trial patients with a complete response had baseline diversity similar to that of newly diagnosed patients, while partial responders and progressors had significantly lower diversity. Lower diversity was seen in patients whose nivolumab began less than 1 year after ASCT, and these patients were left out of later analyses so that immune reconstitution would not confound the results. Baseline TCR diversity was reported as lower in newly diagnosed patients than in healthy donors, and lower still in relapsed/refractory patients. A significant rise by C4D1 was seen in CD4+ but not CD8+ TCR diversity (p=0.0027 vs p=0.16), with the rise being most apparent in complete responders (p=0.02).

V sheds 4 bases and J sheds 0 bases, leaving 12 bases between their ends. Taken from cysteine to phenylalanine, the CDR3 has 15 residues. The read is trimmed to its CDR3 DNA, 45 bases read in frame from base 1. The time point label of this sample denotes: cycle 4 day 1 (C4D1), after 6 weeks of nivolumab. Every trial patient had relapsed after autologous stem cell transplantation, and cohorts A, B and C differed in prior brentuximab vedotin exposure. A Miltenyi CD4+ T cell isolation kit was used for magnetic negative selection to purify CD4+ T cells from thawed PBMCs. A total of 50 to 70 patients with relapsed/refractory classical Hodgkin lymphoma made up the trial cohort, and each patient's best overall response was complete response, partial response or progressive disease. In the multi-cohort phase II CheckMate 205 trial, trial patients received single-agent nivolumab. An independent review committee assessed best overall response by applying the 2007 International Working Group response criteria. Trial PBMCs were collected just before the start of nivolumab (C1D1) and during therapy at cycle 2 day 1 and cycle 4 day 1. Peripheral blood was collected in 8 mL Vacutainer Cell Preparation Tubes, from which PBMCs were isolated by centrifugation and then cryopreserved. Purified CD4+ and CD8+ fractions were generated only in cases for which an additional PBMC sample was available. Magnetically labelled cells were removed on LS columns in a quadroMACS separator, and the flow-through was collected as the purified fraction.

In regard to this clone: Its binding antigen is unknown. The input lacks base qualities; no much larger clone sits a single base away.

The sequence links TRBV7-1 to TRBJ1-2; confidence is insufficient to name the D gene. TRBV7-1 is an ORF, with its function uncertain. This clonotype was sampled from a human donor with classical Hodgkin lymphoma. The input for sequencing was CD4+ T cells from blood, taken before the fourth cycle of nivolumab. The CDR3 region: CASSLAPQTNYGYTF. The DNA is TGTGCCAGCAGCTTAGCGCCCCAAACTAACTATGGCTACACCTTC.